Sequencing of this TCR beta chain was carried out in a study of memory CD4+ T cells and cytomegalovirus serostatus. The overall study: This sample comes from healthy Belgian adults, under 10 CMV seropositive, approximately 23 seronegative.

The sort gate was single viable CD3+CD4+CD8-CD45RO+ cells for memory CD4+ T cells. Serum IgG to CMV pp150, pp28, p38 and p52 defined serostatus. Only in-frame clones appear in the TCRdb table, and some are missing; sequencing was by immunoSEQ multiplex PCR. The data hold roughly 76,000 clones, with roughly 80% observed a single time. Germline CDR1 is SGDLS and CDR2 is YYNGEE. The length of the CDR3 is 18 residues. Trimming removed 0 bases from V and 5 bases from J; junction bases left unmatched: 17. The chain links TRBV9 to TRBJ2-7; TRBD1 agrees at 7 bases. The sequenced material came from memory CD4+ T cells from blood. The sequence came from an adult in good health and CMV-seropositive. CDR3 coding DNA: TGTGCCAGCAGCGTAGCCTCCGCGGGCCAGGGGGTATCCCACGAGCAGTACTTC. The encoded protein is CASSVASAGQGVSHEQYF.